The 7 T cell receptor beta chains below were found in one sample sequenced in a study of blood T cell repertoires in COVID-19. The data were produced by immunoSEQ multiplex PCR, yet TCRdb's version contains in-frame clones alone and is incomplete. The table lists about 15,000 clones, about 90% of them singletons. The source material was peripheral blood. All receptors derive from a human donor in a cohort sampled during active COVID-19.

The chain is built from TRBV3-1 (or the pseudogene TRBV3-2) and TRBJ1-1, with D tentatively TRBD1 (6 bases). Between the trimmed V and J ends, which lost 4 bases and 1 base, there was a span of 7 bases. The germline V gene encodes CDR1 LGHDT and CDR2 YNNKEL (reference sequence). The CDR3 has 13 residues. The CDR3 region is CASSPQGNTEAFF. The CDR3 DNA reads TGTGCCAGCAGCCCACAGGGGAACACTGAAGCTTTCTTT.

The chain has TRBV7-6 and TRBJ1-3; 8 bases line up with TRBD1. Looked up from germline, CDR1 is SGHVS and CDR2 is FNYEAQ. The CDR3 totals 14 residues. J was trimmed by 3 bases and V by 5 bases; bases with no gene match: 3. The DNA for the CDR3 is TGTGCCAGCAGCCATACAGGGGGTGGAAACACCATATATTTT. Protein sequence: CASSHTGGGNTIYF.

J is TRBJ1-2 and V is TRBV3-1 (or the pseudogene TRBV3-2); tentatively, D is TRBD1 (5 bases). The germline CDR1 and CDR2 sequences are LGHDT and YNNKEL (reference sequence). The V gene lost 1 base and the J gene lost 2 bases, with 8 bases spanning the gap. The CDR3 contains 14 residues. In nucleotides, the CDR3 is TGTGCCAGCAGCCAAGTCCCAGGGAACTATGGCTACACCTTC. It is translated as CASSQVPGNYGYTF.

V gene TRBV18 combines with J gene TRBJ2-7, with D possibly TRBD1 on 5 matching bases. The CDR3 has 13 residues. Trimming shortened V by 10 bases and J by 2 bases, and 15 bases separated the two germline ends. CDR1 is KGHSH and CDR2 is LQKENI in the germline V gene. CDR3: CATSKGFTYEQYF. The CDR3 DNA sequence: TGTGCCACATCTAAGGGGTTTACCTACGAGCAGTACTTC.

The chain couples TRBV6-1 to TRBJ1-5, with TRBD1 matching over 7 bases. Trimming removed 4 bases from V and 4 bases from J; junction bases left unmatched: 10. The germline V gene encodes CDR1 MNHNS and CDR2 SASEGT. The CDR3 length is 16 residues. CDR3: CASSGPGQAANQPQHF. For the CDR3, the DNA is TGTGCCAGCAGTGGCCCCGGACAGGCAGCTAATCAGCCCCAGCATTTT.

This clone was picked up one time. The V and J genes are TRBV2 and TRBJ2-5; 15 nucleotides match TRBD2. Unmatched junction bases numbered 8, after V lost 8 bases and J lost 4 bases. The CDR3 length is 16 residues. CDR1 SNHLY and CDR2 FYNNEI come from the germline V gene. The CDR3 DNA reads TGTGCCAGCCGGACTAGCGGGGGGGCCCGCAGAGAGACCCAGTACTTC. It specifies CASRTSGGARRETQYF.

J is TRBJ1-6 and V is TRBV5-4, with 9 bases lining up with TRBD1. The CDR3 has 17 amino acids. Germline values: CDR1 SGHNT, CDR2 YYREEE (reference sequence). Germline trimming cut 4 bases from V and 10 bases from J; bases unmatched to any gene: 15. The chain's CDR3 is CASSVYSGTGRGSPLHF. The DNA for the CDR3 is TGTGCCAGCAGCGTATACTCCGGGACAGGGCGTGGATCACCCCTCCACTTT.